The 14 T cell receptor beta chains given below trace back to one sample, sequenced in a study of PD-1 blockade in classical Hodgkin lymphoma. Clones were read by immunoSEQ multiplex PCR, and TCRdb kept only the in-frame ones, dropping some. The sample lists 100,000 to 120,000 clones, roughly 87% occurring once. No patient escaped relapse after autologous stem cell transplantation, and brentuximab vedotin exposure varied. The sequenced sample was peripheral blood mononuclear cells (PBMCs), obtained before the second cycle of nivolumab. These receptors originate from a human donor with classical Hodgkin lymphoma.

The chain joins TRBV2 to TRBJ1-4, with TRBD1 matching over 9 bases. With V trimmed by 8 bases and J by 8 bases, 9 bases remained unmatched. CDR1 and CDR2 (germline): SNHLY, FYNNEI. This CDR3 is built from 14 residues. This CDR3 reads CASGPGQGNEKLFF. The CDR3 bases are TGTGCCAGCGGCCCGGGACAGGGAAACGAAAAACTGTTTTTT.

The rearrangement uses TRBV6-1 and TRBJ2-1, with 9 bases lining up with TRBD2. This CDR3 comprises 19 residues. Germline loops: CDR1 MNHNS, CDR2 SASEGT. The ends lost 4 bases at V and 1 base at J; junction bases unmatched: 14. CDR3 nucleotide sequence: TGTGCCAGCAGTGGCTCACGGACTAGCGTTTCGAGGTCCTACAATGAGCAGTTCTTC. Translating gives CASSGSRTSVSRSYNEQFF.

The genes are TRBV7-9 and TRBJ2-7, with D possibly matching TRBD1 (6 bases). Germline V CDR1 and CDR2: SEHNR, FQNEAQ (reference sequence). V was cut by 8 bases and J by 1 base, with 15 bases left in between. CDR3 size: 14 residues. CDR3 bases: TGTGCCAGCCTGGGCGAGGGACAATCCTACGAGCAGTACTTC. The encoded protein is CASLGEGQSYEQYF.

J is TRBJ2-3 and V is TRBV5-4; TRBD2 aligns across 11 bases. The CDR3 contains 15 residues. Germline loops: CDR1 SGHNT, CDR2 YYREEE (reference sequence). Trimming took 0 bases from V and 11 from J; bases not matched to a gene: 8. The CDR3 region is CASSLVLAGGREQYF. The CDR3 region has the DNA TGTGCCAGCAGCTTGGTCCTAGCGGGAGGTAGGGAGCAGTATTTT.

The genes are TRBV28 and TRBJ2-7, with 10 bases lining up with TRBD1. CDR1 is MDHEN, CDR2 SYDVKM, per germline. V trimming: 6 bases; J trimming: 1 base; junction bases outside the gene matches: 6. There are 15 residues in the CDR3. This CDR3 is CASRTGGAGSYEQYF. The CDR3 DNA reads as TGTGCCAGCAGGACAGGGGGCGCGGGGTCCTACGAGCAGTACTTC.

This clone has just a few counts. CDR3 sequence (DNA): TGTGCCAGCAGTGGGGAGACTAGCGCGTACGAGCAGTACTTC. This translates into CASSGETSAYEQYF. The chain carries TRBV2 and TRBJ2-7; 8 bases map to TRBD2. This CDR3 spans 14 amino acids. Germline V gives CDR1 SNHLY, CDR2 FYNNEI. V lost 4 bases to trimming and J lost 4 bases; unmatched junction nucleotides: 6. The complete variable domain, with remaining parts taken from reference TRBV2 and TRBJ2-7, reads EPEVTQTPSHQVTQMGQEVILRCVPISNHLYFYWYRQILGQKVEFLVSFYNNEISEKSEIFDDQFSVERPDGSNFTLKIRSTKLEDSAMYFCASSGETSAYEQYFGPGTRLTVT.

This sequence joins TRBV29-1 and TRBJ2-5; either TRBD1 or TRBD2 may supply D (5 bases each). Trimming stripped 3 bases from V and 5 bases from J, with 16 bases between. Germline V gives CDR1 SQVTM, CDR2 ANQGSEA. The CDR3 contains 14 residues. The CDR3 loop reads CSVEGDLLWETQYF. Written as DNA, the CDR3 is TGCAGCGTTGAGGGGGACCTCTTATGGGAGACCCAGTACTTC.

The V call is TRBV6-5, the J call TRBJ1-2; TRBD1 matches at 8 bases. Germline CDR1 is MNHEY and CDR2 is SVGAGI. The CDR3 is made up of 14 amino acids. The V and J ends lost 6 bases and 4 bases, in that order; junction bases with no gene match: 7. The CDR3 loop reads CASSLPGQGYGYTF. CDR3 nucleotides: TGTGCCAGCAGCCTACCCGGACAGGGCTATGGCTACACCTTC.

This rearrangement joins TRBV4-1 to TRBJ2-7; 9 positions match TRBD1. After removal of 2 bases from V and 5 bases from J, the junction contained 7 bases not matched to a gene. The CDR3 loop spans 15 amino acids. The germline V gene encodes CDR1 MGHRA and CDR2 YSYEKL. CDR3 in DNA: TGCGCCAGCAGCCAACCCGGGACAGGGTTTAACGAGCAGTACTTC. It encodes CASSQPGTGFNEQYF.

This clone appeared once. V usage is TRBV7-8 and J usage is TRBJ1-5; tentatively, D is TRBD1 (5 bases). Per germline, CDR1 SGHVS and CDR2 FQNEAQ. The germline V and J ends were trimmed by 4 bases and 4 bases, with 17 bases remaining between them. CDR3 length: 16 amino acids. The CDR3, as DNA: TGTGCCAGCAGCTCCGGCGTGAGGGGCGGGAATCAGCCCCAGCATTTT. It translates to CASSSGVRGGNQPQHF.

This clone was seen a single time. This sequence joins TRBV19 and TRBJ1-3, with D unclear. The CDR3 spans 13 residues. In germline, CDR1 is LNHDA, CDR2 SQIVND (reference sequence). V was trimmed by 4 bases and J by 0 bases, leaving 4 bases between them. The CDR3: CASSTVSGNTIYF. The CDR3 bases are TGTGCCAGTAGTACTGTCTCTGGAAACACCATATATTTT.

This chain joins TRBV6-1 and TRBJ1-1; D call uncertain. The CDR3 runs 13 residues. The V end was cut by 3 bases, the J end by 3 bases, with 8 bases between. Germline V gene sequence: CDR1 MNHNS, CDR2 SASEGT. CDR3 region: CASSDRRDTEAFF. Here the CDR3 DNA reads TGTGCCAGCAGTGATAGAAGAGACACTGAAGCTTTCTTT.

The gene calls are TRBV23-1 and TRBJ2-1; 14 nucleotides align to TRBD2. TRBV23-1 is an open reading frame, and its role is uncertain. Trimming at V came to 3 bases and at J to 8 bases, leaving 12 bases not matched to a gene. The CDR3 is 18 residues long. CDR3 sequence: CASSHRRLAGGPLYEQFF. Written as DNA, the CDR3 is TGCGCCAGCAGTCATAGGAGACTAGCGGGAGGGCCTCTCTATGAGCAGTTCTTC.

The chain joins TRBV7-9 to TRBJ2-5, with D possibly matching TRBD1 (6 bases). The DNA end favors TRBJ2-7, so the J call may be wrong. The CDR3 length is 13 residues. CDR1 SEHNR and CDR2 FQNEAQ come from the germline V gene (reference sequence). CDR3 DNA sequence: TGTGCCAGCAGGGACAGCCTCTCCTACGAGCAGTACTTC. Protein sequence: CASRDSLSYEQYF.